This T cell receptor (beta chain) was captured by sequencing in a study of CD8+CD57+ T cells in acquired aplastic anemia. By flow cytometry, patients selected for sequencing had shown an expansion of CD8+CD57+ cells. Whole-study findings and limits: The number of CD8+ CDR3 sequences shared by patients and controls was around 30. In CD8+ cells, Simpson's diversity showed no significant difference between patients and controls.

Germline V CDR1 and CDR2: LNHDA, SQIVND (reference sequence). V was shortened by 5 bases and J by 0 bases, with 14 bases between the two germline ends. The CDR3 is 16 residues long. Profiling of TCR beta VDJ combinations and CDR3 sequences used genomic DNA as template. TCRdb ran MiXCR on the reads and lists one entry per CDR3 protein. The sample lists some 200,000 distinct CDR3 sequences; around 47% were seen once. Comments on this clonotype: Its antigen remains unidentified.

Sequenced sample: sorted CD4+, CD8+, or CD8+CD57+ T cells (not recorded which) from PBMCs. The source is a human donor with aplastic anemia. The chain uses TRBV19 and TRBJ1-5; TRBD1 might be the D (6 bases). The CDR3 nucleotides read TGTGCCAGTAGTGCGATGGGACACGGTAGCAATCAGCCCCAGCATTTT. Its protein is CASSAMGHGSNQPQHF.